This record looks at one T cell receptor beta chain sequence and its context. No antigen is known for it. No per-base quality is available; no much larger clone lies one base away. This sample stems from a study of long-term antiretroviral therapy in people with HIV (dated by TCRdb to 2021 to 2024). Describing the broader study: The earliest samples were collected about a decade before the 2015 WHO recommendation for immediate ART, when ART was typically delayed until CD4 counts fell. A total of around 190 cryopreserved PBMC samples came from approximately 30 adults with confirmed HIV infection and were collected serially over a mean of roughly six years (range 1-12). Whether ART initiation and durable HIV suppression were associated with changes in peripheral blood TRB repertoire composition and diversity was tested in a retrospective serial study. About 35% of the 30 participants with HIV were female. No cross-contamination during QIAcube processing was seen in test extractions of a monoclonal T-cell line run alongside 25 to 35 polyclonal samples.

Inclusion was restricted to participants for whom at least one PBMC sample before ART initiation and at least two post-ART samples were available. Treatment was received in the United States of America by all participants with HIV. Cryopreserved samples of about 0.95-10 million PBMC were thawed and washed before DNA extraction. At the time of the earliest PBMC sample, participants with HIV were aged between about 20 and 55 years. Each participant contributed PBMC samples from 1-4 timepoints before ART initiation and 2-8 timepoints after ART initiation, with a median of 7 samples. Serial HIV viral load, CD4+ T-cell count, ART history and demographic data were obtained for every participant. Genomic DNA was extracted from unsorted PBMC with a Qiagen kit on a QIAcube, processed in batches of 12 samples. The immunoSEQ hsTCRB v3.0 assay was used at survey level resolution to sequence the TRB variable region. The target sequencing depth for TRB was about 40,000-50,000 T-cell genomes per sample. Pooled TRB libraries were sequenced on an Illumina MiSeq with a v3 150-cycle kit. On the authors' methods: Analysis of repertoires was carried out in R inside a reproducible Nextflow workflow spanning QC, data transformation and analysis. Custom analyses were implemented in LymphoSeq2, an R package for AIRR-Seq data exploration. Several samples that produced fewer than 5000 total TRB sequences were removed, so 150 to 200 HIV repertoires were analyzed. Among the roughly 180 retained HIV repertoires, 59 were collected before ART initiation and under 150 after ART initiation. Each repertoire was downsampled to 5000 TRB nucleotide sequences, and summary statistics were averaged across 100 downsampling iterations. The analysis kept only TRB sequences whose CDR3 regions were at least seven amino acids long. Two measures captured diversity: a Shannon entropy-derived clonality score and the Gini coefficient. Repertoire networks linked the top 5000 CDR3 amino acid sequences whenever two sequences differed by an edit distance of one. Antigen specificity groups and MHC restriction were predicted for TRB CDR3 amino acid sequences with GLIPH2. Known CMV, EBV, HIV or tissue antigen associations were flagged by matching CDR3 amino acid sequences against VDJdb and McPAS-TCR. Pre-ART, post-ART and control groups were compared with Wilcoxon signed-rank tests and Holm-Bonferroni correction. In its TCRdb copy, this immuneACCESS table keeps in-frame sequences only and misses some clones. Where compared with another copy, unresolved V genes explain less than half of these, and the others have no known cause. That table is the source of V, J and clone size, and D and trimming were worked out from the DNA. The sample contains 25,000 to 35,000 clones, 95% of them found a single time. The ten top clones hold approximately 8.8% of the sample.

Results the study describes overall, beyond this receptor: The samples span the years 2004 to 2017, and the ART regimens used may be less effective than current regimens. Because pre-ART samples had limited cell numbers, unsorted PBMC were profiled rather than sorted CD4+ and CD8+ T cells. The repertoire was dominated across all time points by expanded TRB clones identified before ART initiation, although this dominance was seen to fluctuate and to decrease in many PLHIV after ART. No data were available on ART adherence, viral resistance or therapy changes, limiting inferences about post-ART repertoire changes. Compared with controls, HIV repertoires had narrower CDR3 length ranges, and the network structure pointed to an antigen-experienced repertoire that shifted only slightly toward naive after ART. A significant increase in TRB diversity was found to be associated with ART initiation, although TRB diversity was observed to remain significantly below that of transplant donor controls even after long-term ART. Owing to limited PBMC availability, only the TCR beta chain was sequenced, without alpha chain pairing.

There are 15 amino acids in the CDR3, from cysteine to phenylalanine inclusive. Just the 45-base CDR3 DNA is kept, in frame starting at base 1. Trimming costs V 4 bases and J 0 bases, and their ends lie 10 bases apart. Taken from the germline V gene (reference sequence), the CDR1 and CDR2 loops are MNHEY and SMNVEV. The sample consisted of unsorted PBMCs, taken 5.3 years after starting antiretroviral therapy. The V gene is TRBV27 and the J gene is TRBJ2-1, and possibly TRBD2, on 6 matching bases. This clonotype was obtained from a man between 25 and 39 years old with HIV. The base sequence is TGTGCCAGCAGTTCTAGCGATCTCTCCTACAATGAGCAGTTCTTC. It translates as CASSSSDLSYNEQFF.